The 26 T cell receptor beta chains below were found in one sample sequenced in a study of PD-L1 blockade in urothelial cancer. Regarding time point: peripheral blood 6 weeks after treatment start. Generated by immunoSEQ multiplex PCR, the TCRdb table keeps only in-frame clones and is missing some. The sample includes tens of thousands of clones, 91% of them seen just once. The sample here was PBMCs, taken around atezolizumab (anti-PD-L1) treatment. The receptors shown here come from a man between 65 and 79 years old with urothelial cancer.

The chain carries TRBV9 and TRBJ1-4, with TRBD1 as a possible D gene (6 bases). V was cut by 4 bases and J by 7 bases, with 20 bases left in between. CDR3 size: 16 residues. CDR1 SGDLS and CDR2 YYNGEE come from the germline V gene. Here the CDR3 reads CASSTLDSGLAEKLFF. DNA for the CDR3: TGTGCCAGCAGCACCCTGGACAGTGGTCTTGCTGAAAAACTGTTTTTT.

V and J are TRBV25-1 and TRBJ1-3, with TRBD1 matching 7 bases. V shed 1 base and J 4 bases; nucleotides not matched to a gene: 7. The CDR3 length is 16 residues. From germline, CDR1 is MGHDK and CDR2 SYGVNS. The CDR3 nucleotides read TGTGCCAGCAGTGAATTCGACAGGGCGGGAGGAAACACCATATATTTT. Translating gives CASSEFDRAGGNTIYF. The whole variable domain, remainder taken from reference TRBV25-1 and TRBJ1-3, is EADIYQTPRYLVIGTGKKITLECSQTMGHDKMYWYQQDPGMELHLIHYSYGVNSTEKGDLSSESTVSRIRTEHFPLTLESARPSHTSQYLCASSEFDRAGGNTIYFGEGSWLTVV.

The chain couples TRBV7-9 to TRBJ1-1; no firm D call. This CDR3 region has 15 residues. Germline V lookup: CDR1 SEHNR, CDR2 FQNEAQ (reference sequence). V was clipped by 1 base and J by 5 bases, with 14 bases between them. The CDR3 loop is CASSLGFGEWTEAFF. The CDR3 DNA sequence: TGTGCCAGCAGCTTAGGTTTCGGGGAATGGACTGAAGCTTTCTTT.

The chain links TRBV7-4 to TRBJ2-7; TRBD2 is a possible D gene (5 bases). CDR1 and CDR2 from the germline V gene are SGHVT and SQSDAQ. The CDR3 loop spans 15 amino acids. Trimming stripped 6 bases from V and 2 bases from J, with 17 bases between. The CDR3 coding sequence is TGTGCCAGCAGTTCGCGACCCCTAGCCCCCTACGAGCAGTACTTC. It yields the protein CASSSRPLAPYEQYF. Combining the CDR3 with reference TRBV7-4 and TRBJ2-7 gives the whole variable domain GAGVSQSPRYKVAKRGRDVALRCDSISGHVTLYWYRQTLGQGSEVLTYSQSDAQRDKSGRPSGRFSAERPERSVSTLKIQRTEQGDSAVYLCASSSRPLAPYEQYFGPGTRLTVT.

The chain has TRBV2 and TRBJ2-7; 9 bases are shared with TRBD1. This CDR3 is 13 amino acids long. Looked up from germline, CDR1 is SNHLY and CDR2 is FYNNEI. V trimming: 4 bases; J trimming: 5 bases; junction bases outside the gene matches: 3. The CDR3: CASSVDRGHEQYF. CDR3 bases: TGTGCCAGCAGTGTGGACAGGGGCCACGAGCAGTACTTC.

This clone was counted only a few times. The chain employs TRBV27 and TRBJ1-4; tentatively, D is TRBD1 (6 bases). This CDR3 has 15 residues. V gave up 4 bases and J gave up 4 bases, with 13 bases separating them. Germline CDR1 MNHEY, CDR2 SMNVEV (reference sequence). The CDR3 sequence: CASSYGGAGNEKLFF. CDR3 DNA sequence: TGTGCCAGCAGTTACGGGGGGGCTGGTAATGAAAAACTGTTTTTT. The variable domain in full, completed from reference TRBV27 and TRBJ1-4, reads EAQVTQNPRYLITVTGKKLTVTCSQNMNHEYMSWYRQDPGLGLRQIYYSMNVEVTDKGDVPEGYKVSRKEKRNFPLILESPSPNQTSLYFCASSYGGAGNEKLFFGSGTQLSVL.

This clone was seen only once. The rearrangement uses TRBV7-3 and TRBJ2-1; D possibly corresponds to TRBD2 (6 bases). V lost 4 bases and J 7 bases, leaving 23 bases between the germline ends. The CDR3 consists of 17 residues. Per germline, CDR1 SGHTA and CDR2 FQGTGA. The CDR3 protein is CASSSAGLIRSGNEQFF. CDR3 DNA sequence: TGTGCCAGCAGCTCCGCGGGATTAATAAGGAGCGGTAATGAGCAGTTCTTC. Together with reference TRBV7-3 and TRBJ2-1, the CDR3 gives the full variable domain: GAGVSQTPSNKVTEKGKYVELRCDPISGHTALYWYRQSLGQGPEFLIYFQGTGAADDSGLPNDRFFAVRPEGSVSTLKIQRTERGDSAVYLCASSSAGLIRSGNEQFFGPGTRLTVL.

V gene TRBV5-1 combines with J gene TRBJ2-1; D uncertain. The CDR3 is 14 amino acids. Trimming took 1 base from V and 6 from J, leaving 11 bases between them. CDR1 and CDR2 from the germline V gene are SGHRS and YFSETQ. Here the CDR3 DNA reads TGCGCCAGCAGCTTGAGTCTACTTTTCAATGAGCAGTTCTTC. Amino acids: CASSLSLLFNEQFF.

The CDR3 region is CAFDGVSGNTIYF. The CDR3 DNA reads as TGTGCCTTTGACGGAGTCTCTGGAAACACCATATATTTT. This chain uses TRBV30 with TRBJ1-3; the D is unclear. Germline CDR1 GTSNPN, CDR2 SVGIG (reference sequence). CDR3 length: 13 amino acids. Trimming left V 7 bases short and J 0 bases short, with 10 bases between.

The chain joins TRBV5-1 to TRBJ1-1; TRBD1 is a possible D gene (6 bases). Trimming cost V 3 bases and J 0 bases, with 9 bases left between them. The CDR3 consists of 14 residues. Per the germline V gene, CDR1 is SGHRS and CDR2 is YFSETQ. CDR3 residues: CASSSGQMNTEAFF. The DNA for the CDR3 is TGCGCCAGCAGCTCGGGACAAATGAACACTGAAGCTTTCTTT.

The chain recombines TRBV18 with TRBJ1-5; 10 nucleotides agree with TRBD1. CDR1 and CDR2 (germline): KGHSH, LQKENI. V lost 3 bases, J lost 7 bases, and 9 bases stayed unmatched. This CDR3 has 16 residues. Here the CDR3 reads CASSPSGTGVLQPQHF. CDR3 in DNA: TGTGCCAGCTCACCGTCCGGGACAGGGGTTTTACAGCCCCAGCATTTT.

This clone was detected once. The rearrangement links TRBV7-8 to TRBJ2-3, with D possibly matching TRBD2 (6 bases). This CDR3 is built from 15 residues. V was shortened by 6 bases and J by 0 bases, with 13 bases between the two germline ends. Germline loops: CDR1 SGHVS, CDR2 FQNEAQ. This chain's CDR3 is CASRMWGTSTDTQYF. CDR3 nucleotide sequence: TGTGCCAGCAGGATGTGGGGGACTAGCACAGATACGCAGTATTTT.

The chain combines TRBV28 with TRBJ2-7; TRBD1 matches 11 bases. CDR1 MDHEN and CDR2 SYDVKM come from the germline V gene. The CDR3 consists of 15 residues. V gave up 5 bases and J gave up 3 bases; unmatched junction bases: 6. The CDR3 reads CASSRRTGGIYEQYF. DNA of the CDR3: TGTGCCAGCAGTCGGAGGACAGGGGGCATCTACGAGCAGTACTTC.

This clone was counted a single time. J is TRBJ2-2 and V is TRBV6-5, with 9 bases identical to TRBD2. Germline CDR1 and CDR2: MNHEY and SVGAGI. The CDR3 runs to 15 residues. Losses at the gene ends were 6 bases for V and 6 bases for J; bases not matched to a gene: 8. CDR3 region: CASSSGLAGAGELFF. The CDR3, as DNA: TGTGCCAGCAGCTCGGGACTAGCCGGGGCCGGGGAGCTGTTTTTT.

The rearrangement links TRBV29-1 to TRBJ2-7, with D tentatively TRBD1 (6 bases). This CDR3 comprises 13 residues. V was trimmed by 7 bases and J by 3 bases, leaving 16 bases between them. Germline V CDR1 and CDR2: SQVTM, ANQGSEA. CDR3 region: CSAEGGHGYEQYF. CDR3 DNA sequence: TGCAGCGCCGAAGGGGGACACGGCTACGAGCAGTACTTC.

This rearrangement joins TRBV5-1 to TRBJ1-1; weak D call: TRBD1 (6 bases). The V and J ends lost 0 bases and 0 bases respectively, with 6 bases between them. Germline V gives CDR1 SGHRS, CDR2 YFSETQ. This CDR3 is built from 14 residues. The CDR3 sequence: CASSLDRVNTEAFF. The CDR3, as DNA: TGCGCCAGCAGCTTGGACAGGGTGAACACTGAAGCTTTCTTT. Supplemented by reference TRBV5-1 and TRBJ1-1, the full variable domain reads KAGVTQTPRYLIKTRGQQVTLSCSPISGHRSVSWYQQTPGQGLQFLFEYFSETQRNKGNFPGRFSGRQFSNSRSEMNVSTLELGDSALYLCASSLDRVNTEAFFGQGTRLTVV.

The V gene is TRBV18, the J gene TRBJ2-5; D may be TRBD2 (6 bases). The length of the CDR3 is 14 residues. V was trimmed by 3 bases and J by 5 bases, leaving 13 bases between them. Germline V CDR1 and CDR2: KGHSH, LQKENI. CDR3 coding DNA: TGTGCCAGCTCACCTAGCGGCACAGGTGAGACCCAGTACTTC. Amino acid sequence: CASSPSGTGETQYF.

V is TRBV5-1 and J is TRBJ2-1; TRBD1 matches at 9 bases. Trimming cost V 3 bases and J 6 bases; bases outside gene matches: 10. Germline assignment: CDR1 SGHRS and CDR2 YFSETQ. There are 16 residues in the CDR3. CDR3 region: CASSYYPGQGGNEQFF. CDR3 nucleotide sequence: TGCGCCAGCAGCTACTATCCGGGACAGGGTGGCAATGAGCAGTTCTTC.

This chain uses TRBV6-5 with TRBJ2-7; 9 positions match TRBD2. Germline-derived CDR1 and CDR2 are MNHEY and SVGAGI. This CDR3 spans 15 amino acids. The junction had 5 bases not matched to a gene; V was cut back by 2 bases and J by 3 bases. Here the CDR3 reads CASSYDGTSFYEQYF. The CDR3 region has the DNA TGTGCCAGCAGTTACGATGGGACTAGCTTCTACGAGCAGTACTTC.

This chain links TRBV27 with TRBJ2-6; 10 positions agree with TRBD1. Trimming took 2 bases from V and 5 from J; bases not matched to a gene: 12. CDR3 length equals 19 residues. Germline CDR1 reads MNHEY; CDR2 reads SMNVEV (reference sequence). The CDR3 here is CASSLLDRGSSPRANVLTF. CDR3 nucleotide sequence: TGTGCCAGCAGTTTACTGGACAGGGGGTCTTCTCCTAGGGCCAACGTCCTGACTTTC.

With respect to this clone: One junction end does not reproduce the germline sequence, and a read error may be involved. The chain carries TRBV9 and TRBJ2-7, with TRBD2 identical over 14 bases. Germline CDR1 reads SGDLS; CDR2 reads YYNGEE. CDR3 length equals 14 residues. CDR3 DNA: TGTGCCAGCAGCTCGGGACTAGCGGGAGTCGATAAGAACTTC. Its protein product is CASSSGLAGVDKNF.

In nucleotides, the CDR3 is TGCAGCGGTACAACAGGGGCGGGGTACGAGCAGTACTTC. Its translation is CSGTTGAGYEQYF. V gene TRBV29-1 combines with J gene TRBJ2-7; possibly TRBD1 for D (7 bases). Germline lookup yields CDR1 SQVTM and CDR2 ANQGSEA. V was trimmed by 7 bases and J by 4 bases, leaving 17 bases between them. The CDR3 extends over 13 amino acids.

V and J are TRBV4-1 and TRBJ1-5; D is ambiguous. The length of the CDR3 is 13 residues. The V end was cut by 1 base, the J end by 5 bases, with 6 bases between. The germline V gene encodes CDR1 MGHRA and CDR2 YSYEKL. In DNA form, the CDR3 reads TGCGCCAGCAGCCAAGGCGGCTATCAGCCCCAGCATTTT. It translates to CASSQGGYQPQHF.

The chain joins TRBV30 to TRBJ2-3, with D unresolved. The CDR3 is 13 amino acids. Germline V CDR1 and CDR2: GTSNPN, SVGIG (reference sequence). Trimming cost V 0 bases and J 3 bases, with 7 bases left between them. The CDR3 DNA is TGTGCCTGGAGTGTAGTAGCAACAGATACGCAGTATTTT. Amino acids: CAWSVVATDTQYF.

The rearrangement links TRBV7-3 to TRBJ2-6; the D is unclear. CDR1 and CDR2 from the germline V gene are SGHTA and FQGTGA. V was pared by 5 bases and J by 0 bases, with 5 bases between. The CDR3 extends over 14 amino acids. CDR3 sequence: CASSLVSGANVLTF. CDR3 sequence (DNA): TGTGCCAGCAGCCTAGTCTCTGGGGCCAACGTCCTGACTTTC. The variable domain in full, with the rest retrieved from reference TRBV7-3 and TRBJ2-6, is GAGVSQTPSNKVTEKGKYVELRCDPISGHTALYWYRQSLGQGPEFLIYFQGTGAADDSGLPNDRFFAVRPEGSVSTLKIQRTERGDSAVYLCASSLVSGANVLTFGAGSRLTVL.

The rearrangement uses TRBV27 and TRBJ1-2; 9 bases are a match to TRBD1. CDR3 length: 17 amino acids. Germline values: CDR1 MNHEY, CDR2 SMNVEV (reference sequence). After removal of 2 bases from V and 4 bases from J, the junction contained 11 bases not matched to a gene. CDR3 amino acids: CASSLVDRGSLLYGYTF. Written as DNA, the CDR3 is TGTGCCAGCAGTTTAGTAGACAGGGGGAGTCTCCTCTATGGCTACACCTTC.